This note documents a single T cell receptor (beta chain) sequence. The specificity of this receptor is unknown. Base qualities are not at hand, and no much larger clone is one base apart. These data are taken from a study of blood T cell repertoires in COVID-19 (dated by TCRdb to between 2020 and 2021). Study-wide context: Samples covering the acute and convalescent phases of COVID-19 were provided by collaborators in the United States, Italy and Spain. The material from the prospective study consisted of cDNA or gDNA derived from T cells, B-cell-depleted T cells, or PBMCs. The dataset comprised deeply sampled blood TCRbeta repertoires from subjects exposed to, actively infected with, or recovered from COVID-19. The repertoires were released in a freely available public database meant as a resource for research on the immune response to SARS-CoV-2. Samples were obtained from the ongoing ImmuneRACE study (first 160 participants) and from some 1,200 subjects provided by 6 global collaborators. A de-identified subject ID, COVID-19 status, age in years and sex were almost always included in the sample metadata. Where available, HLA class I and class II types were obtained from metadata supplied by the sample provider rather than from assay-based typing. General study outcomes and caveats: The quantity of clinical and demographic metadata differed by source and by participant and was supplied without curation.

In Seattle, one collaborating source enrolled patients while the infection was active and tracked those patients longitudinally over the course of disease. Each collaborating institution followed its own protocols to collect whole blood in K2EDTA tubes. For TCRbeta analysis, collaborators shipped samples as frozen whole blood, isolated PBMCs, or DNA extracted from either of those sample types. CDR1 and CDR2 are read off the germline V gene as MGHRA and YSYEKL. Reading from cysteine to phenylalanine, the CDR3 counts 17 amino acids. CDR3 DNA only is kept here, 51 bases in frame from base 1. V is reduced by 1 base and J by 15 bases, leaving a spacing of 25 bases between them. TCRbeta CDR3 regions were amplified from genomic DNA using the immunoSEQ Assay, a bias-controlled multiplex PCR. As for the authors' bioinformatics: The number of nucleated cells in each sample was estimated by amplification of reference gene primers within the assay. To quantify the absolute abundance of each unique TCRbeta CDR3 rearrangement, sequence reads were collapsed and filtered. For each sample, productive Simpson clonality was calculated as the square root of Simpson's diversity index across productive rearrangements. TCRdb holds this immuneACCESS table with in-frame rearrangements only. Some clones are missing; in checked studies, unresolved V genes explain under half, and the rest has no known cause. Clone size and V and J calls were adopted from that table, with D and trimming inferred from the DNA. A total of tens of thousands of clones appear in this sample, around 87% of them only once. Roughly a fifth of the sample belongs to the ten largest clones.

The V and J segments used are TRBV4-1 and TRBJ1-6; the D gene is not confidently resolved. This TCR was recovered from a woman older than 75 with COVID-19, enrolled during active disease. The source material was peripheral blood. For the CDR3, the sequence is CASSQVIRGPRVALLHF. The bases are TGCGCCAGCAGCCAAGTAATTCGTGGTCCACGGGTAGCCCTCCTCCACTTT.